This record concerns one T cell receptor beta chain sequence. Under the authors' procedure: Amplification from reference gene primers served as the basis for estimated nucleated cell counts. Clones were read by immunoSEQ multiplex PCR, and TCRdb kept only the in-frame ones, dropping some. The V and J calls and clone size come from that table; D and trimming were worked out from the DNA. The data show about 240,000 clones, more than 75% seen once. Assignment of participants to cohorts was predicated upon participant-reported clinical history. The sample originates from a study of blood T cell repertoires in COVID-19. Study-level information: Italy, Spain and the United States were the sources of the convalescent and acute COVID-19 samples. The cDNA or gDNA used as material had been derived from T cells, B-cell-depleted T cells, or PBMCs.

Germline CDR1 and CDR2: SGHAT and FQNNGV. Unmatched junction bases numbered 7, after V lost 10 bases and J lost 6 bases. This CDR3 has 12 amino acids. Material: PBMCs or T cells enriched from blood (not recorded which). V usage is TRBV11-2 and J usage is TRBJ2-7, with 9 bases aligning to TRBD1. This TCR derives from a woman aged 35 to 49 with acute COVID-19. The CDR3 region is CATETGGGEQYF. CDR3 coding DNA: TGTGCCACGGAGACAGGGGGAGGCGAGCAGTACTTC.